The clone carrying this T cell receptor beta chain has just one count. With 7 bases removed from V and 0 bases from J, the gap between germline ends came to 12 bases. CDR3 length equals 13 residues. The germline V gene encodes CDR1 SQVTM and CDR2 ANQGSEA. Sequenced by immunoSEQ multiplex PCR; TCRdb stores in-frame clones only, minus some. The data show a few hundred thousand clones, with about four fifths seen just once and approximately 15% held by the top ten. The data originate from a study of blood T cell repertoires in COVID-19. Looking at the study overall: Italy, Spain and the United States were the sources of the convalescent and acute COVID-19 samples.

The sample taken for sequencing was peripheral blood. The chain recombines TRBV29-1 with TRBJ1-2; D gene ambiguous. This sequence originates from a person between 65 and 79 years old with COVID-19, enrolled during active disease. The CDR3 sequence is CSERSLSNYGYTF. The CDR3 region has the DNA TGCAGCGAGCGATCCTTATCTAACTATGGCTACACCTTC.